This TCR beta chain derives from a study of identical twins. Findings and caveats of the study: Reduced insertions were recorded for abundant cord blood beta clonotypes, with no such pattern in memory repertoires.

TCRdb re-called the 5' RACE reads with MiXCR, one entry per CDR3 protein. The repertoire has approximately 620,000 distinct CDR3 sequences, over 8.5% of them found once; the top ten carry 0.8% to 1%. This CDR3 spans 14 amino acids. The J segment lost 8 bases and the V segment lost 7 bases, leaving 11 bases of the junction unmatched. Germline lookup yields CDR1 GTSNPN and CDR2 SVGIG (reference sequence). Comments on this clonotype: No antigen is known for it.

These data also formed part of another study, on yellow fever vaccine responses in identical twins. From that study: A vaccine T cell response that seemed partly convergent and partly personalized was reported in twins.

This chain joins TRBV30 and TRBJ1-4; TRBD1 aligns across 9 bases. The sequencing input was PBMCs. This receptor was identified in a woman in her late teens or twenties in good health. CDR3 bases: TGTGCCTCACTCCCGGGACAGGGAGGCGAAAAACTGTTTTTT. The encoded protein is CASLPGQGGEKLFF. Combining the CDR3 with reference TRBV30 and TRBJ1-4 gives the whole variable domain SQTIHQWPATLVQPVGSPLSLECTVEGTSNPNLYWYRQAAGRGLQLLFYSVGIGQISSEVPQNLSASRPQDRQFILSSKKLLLSDSGFYLCASLPGQGGEKLFFGSGTQLSVL.